These 31 T cell receptor beta chains were sequenced from one sample in a study of cytotoxic CD8 clonotypes in ibrutinib-treated CLL. Generated by immunoSEQ multiplex PCR, the TCRdb table keeps only in-frame clones and is missing some. Seen here are about 120,000 clones, about 58% observed once, and the top ten hold about 40%. This specimen was PBMCs, taken after 24 months of ibrutinib treatment. Source of these receptors: a human donor with chronic lymphocytic leukemia.

The table lists this clone with a few counts. The rearrangement joins TRBV9 to TRBJ1-2; TRBD1 might be the D (6 bases). Germline lookup yields CDR1 SGDLS and CDR2 YYNGEE. This CDR3 region has 15 residues. V was cut by 1 base and J by 0 bases, with 10 bases left in between. The CDR3 sequence: CASSVRGEPNYGYTF. The CDR3, as DNA: TGTGCCAGCAGCGTAAGGGGGGAGCCTAACTATGGCTACACCTTC.

This clone was counted a few times. This sequence joins TRBV5-1 and TRBJ2-7, with D possibly matching TRBD1 (6 bases). This CDR3 region has 14 residues. CDR1 and CDR2 (germline): SGHRS, YFSETQ. V lost 4 bases, J lost 3 bases, and 14 bases lay in between. The CDR3 sequence is CASSPLQGRYEQYF. For the CDR3, the DNA is TGCGCCAGCAGCCCCCTACAGGGTCGCTACGAGCAGTACTTC.

The chain uses TRBV7-9 and TRBJ1-1, with 10 positions matching TRBD1. The CDR3 has 15 residues. V shed 5 bases and J 6 bases; nucleotides not matched to a gene: 9. CDR1 SEHNR and CDR2 FQNEAQ come from the germline V gene (reference sequence). The DNA for the CDR3 is TGTGCCAGCAGCCCTTCGACAGGGGGCTCGTCTGAAGCTTTCTTT. Its translation is CASSPSTGGSSEAFF.

The chain carries TRBV7-3 and TRBJ2-5, with D possibly being TRBD2 (7 bases). Between the trimmed V and J ends, which lost 5 bases and 3 bases, there was a span of 16 bases. The CDR3 extends over 15 amino acids. Germline V lookup: CDR1 SGHTA, CDR2 FQGTGA. CDR3 DNA sequence: TGTGCCAGCAGCCCCGGGGGGCCTGGGAAAGAGACCCAGTACTTC. This codes for CASSPGGPGKETQYF. Based on the CDR3 plus reference TRBV7-3 and TRBJ2-5, the full variable domain is GAGVSQTPSNKVTEKGKYVELRCDPISGHTALYWYRQSLGQGPEFLIYFQGTGAADDSGLPNDRFFAVRPEGSVSTLKIQRTERGDSAVYLCASSPGGPGKETQYFGPGTRLLVL.

V usage is TRBV28 and J usage is TRBJ1-1; TRBD1 might be the D (6 bases). The V gene lost 4 bases and the J gene lost 4 bases, with 25 bases spanning the gap. The CDR3 runs 18 residues. Per germline, CDR1 MDHEN and CDR2 SYDVKM. The CDR3 DNA reads TGTGCCAGCAGTTCGGGGGGCGCAGGGAGAGGAATGGGCACTGAAGCTTTCTTT. This gives the protein CASSSGGAGRGMGTEAFF. Complete variable domain (other parts from reference TRBV28 and TRBJ1-1): DVKVTQSSRYLVKRTGEKVFLECVQDMDHENMFWYRQDPGLGLRLIYFSYDVKMKEKGDIPEGYSVSREKKERFSLILESASTNQTSMYLCASSSGGAGRGMGTEAFFGQGTRLTVV.

The J gene is TRBJ2-5, the V gene TRBV18, with D uncertain. The CDR3 consists of 13 residues. V gave up 4 bases and J gave up 7 bases, with 13 bases separating them. Germline V gene lookup returns CDR1 KGHSH and CDR2 LQKENI. The CDR3 bases are TGTGCCAGCTCACTAGGGCAGTCTGGGACCCAGTACTTC. This codes for CASSLGQSGTQYF. Full variable domain (rest looked up from reference TRBV18 and TRBJ2-5): NAGVMQNPRHLVRRRGQEARLRCSPMKGHSHVYWYRQLPEEGLKFMVYLQKENIIDESGMPKERFSAEFPKEGPSILRIQQVVRGDSAAYFCASSLGQSGTQYFGPGTRLLVL.

In its sample, this clone was seen a few times. V is TRBV6-1 and J is TRBJ2-3; unclear D gene. This CDR3 region has 15 residues. The V gene lost 2 bases and the J gene lost 2 bases, with 11 bases spanning the gap. Germline V gene sequence: CDR1 MNHNS, CDR2 SASEGT. In nucleotides, the CDR3 is TGTGCCAGCAGTGAAAGATCCAGAGTCACAGATACGCAGTATTTT. Amino acids: CASSERSRVTDTQYF.

This chain links TRBV27 with TRBJ1-6; maybe TRBD1 (6 bases). This CDR3 contains 14 residues. The germline V gene has CDR1 MNHEY and CDR2 SMNVEV (reference sequence). The V end was cut by 5 bases, the J end by 5 bases, with 10 bases between. The CDR3 loop reads CASSQQGNNSPLHF. CDR3 in DNA: TGTGCCAGCAGTCAACAGGGAAATAATTCACCCCTCCACTTT.

V gene TRBV5-1 combines with J gene TRBJ2-7; 7 bases align to TRBD1. The CDR3 is 14 residues long. V dropped 1 base and J dropped 4; count of bases not matched to a gene: 5. Germline V CDR1 and CDR2: SGHRS, YFSETQ. CDR3 coding DNA: TGCGCCAGCAGCTTGTTGGCCAGGGGGTACGAGCAGTACTTC. Protein: CASSLLARGYEQYF.

This clone was seen only a few times. This chain joins TRBV28 and TRBJ2-6; no clear D. Germline CDR1 reads MDHEN; CDR2 reads SYDVKM. Trimming stripped 10 bases from V and 2 bases from J, with 9 bases between. This CDR3 has 13 amino acids. Here the CDR3 DNA reads TGTGCCACCCAGACTGCTGGGGCCAACGTCCTGACTTTC. Its protein is CATQTAGANVLTF.

This sequence joins TRBV5-1 and TRBJ2-7, with 12 positions matching TRBD2. Germline values: CDR1 SGHRS, CDR2 YFSETQ. Germline trimming cut 6 bases from V and 4 bases from J; bases unmatched to any gene: 5. The CDR3 runs 14 residues. CDR3 in amino acids: CASTETSGGYEQYF. The CDR3 coding sequence is TGCGCCAGCACGGAGACTAGCGGGGGATACGAGCAGTACTTC. The full variable domain, with the rest looked up from reference TRBV5-1 and TRBJ2-7, is KAGVTQTPRYLIKTRGQQVTLSCSPISGHRSVSWYQQTPGQGLQFLFEYFSETQRNKGNFPGRFSGRQFSNSRSEMNVSTLELGDSALYLCASTETSGGYEQYFGPGTRLTVT.

The sample holds a few counts of this clone. The chain uses TRBV11-3 and TRBJ2-7; D is possibly TRBD1 (6 bases). Per germline, CDR1 SGHNT and CDR2 YENEEA. The CDR3 sequence is 13 residues long. Trimming removed 1 base from V and 4 bases from J, with 8 bases in between. Here the CDR3 DNA reads TGTGCCAGCAGCTTAGCCAGGGGATACGAGCAGTACTTC. Protein: CASSLARGYEQYF.

The CDR3, as DNA: TGTGCCAGCAGCTTTTCACAGGGGAGTTTAAGCTACGAGCAGTACTTC. Translating gives CASSFSQGSLSYEQYF. V usage is TRBV7-9 and J usage is TRBJ2-7; 7 bases line up with TRBD1. Germline CDR1 is SEHNR and CDR2 is FQNEAQ (reference sequence). The ends lost 3 bases at V and 3 bases at J; junction bases unmatched: 11. This CDR3 is built from 16 residues.

This clone was counted only a few times. The chain is built from TRBV6-5 and TRBJ2-4; D might be TRBD2 (5 bases). V shed 6 bases and J shed 8 bases, with 8 bases lying between them. Germline values: CDR1 MNHEY, CDR2 SVGAGI. CDR3 size: 11 residues. The chain's CDR3 is CASRLRDIQYF. The CDR3 DNA follows: TGTGCCAGCAGGTTGAGGGACATTCAGTACTTC.

The rearrangement links TRBV7-3 to TRBJ2-3, with TRBD1 as a possible D gene (6 bases). The CDR3 is 14 amino acids. With 2 bases removed from V and 4 bases from J, the gap between germline ends came to 10 bases. Germline assignment: CDR1 SGHTA and CDR2 FQGTGA. The CDR3 nucleotides are TGTGCCAGCAGCTTAGTGGGGGCGGCAGATACGCAGTATTTT. Its translation: CASSLVGAADTQYF.

This chain links TRBV5-3 with TRBJ2-5; no clear D gene. TRBV5-3 is an open reading frame whose function is uncertain. V was shortened by 0 bases and J by 10 bases, with 7 bases between the two germline ends. The CDR3 contains 11 residues. The CDR3 sequence is CARSLGRNQYF. CDR3 DNA sequence: TGTGCCAGAAGCTTGGGCCGGAACCAGTACTTC.

This chain uses TRBV6-6 with TRBJ1-2; D is possibly TRBD1 (6 bases). V gave up 8 bases and J gave up 1 base, with 11 bases separating them. This CDR3 comprises 13 residues. Germline assignment: CDR1 MNHNY and CDR2 SVGAGI (reference sequence). This CDR3 is CASGLGHNYGYTF. The CDR3 bases are TGTGCCAGCGGACTGGGACATAACTATGGCTACACCTTC.

CDR3 amino acids: CASSVGRQSYEQYF. The CDR3 region has the DNA TGTGCCAGCAGCGTAGGTCGGCAGTCCTACGAGCAGTACTTC. This sequence joins TRBV9 and TRBJ2-7; D gene uncertain. The germline V and J ends were trimmed by 0 bases and 1 base, with 8 bases remaining between them. The CDR3 covers 14 residues. Germline V CDR1 and CDR2: SGDLS, YYNGEE.

The chain carries TRBV30 and TRBJ1-2; unclear D gene. CDR3 length: 14 residues. Germline V CDR1 and CDR2: GTSNPN, SVGIG (reference sequence). V dropped 0 bases and J dropped 2 bases, with 10 bases sitting between them. CDR3 in amino acids: CAWSVASGNYGYTF. The CDR3 region has the DNA TGTGCCTGGAGTGTGGCCTCGGGGAACTATGGCTACACCTTC.

In nucleotides, the CDR3 is TGTGCCAGCACAGGGGGACAGGTAGTAGACTACACCTTC. Its translation: CASTGGQVVDYTF. The chain combines TRBV25-1 with TRBJ1-2; 8 nucleotides agree with TRBD1. The V and J ends lost 7 bases and 10 bases, in that order; junction bases with no gene match: 11. The CDR3 runs to 13 residues. CDR1 is MGHDK and CDR2 is SYGVNS in the germline V gene.

This chain links TRBV5-4 with TRBJ2-5, with 10 bases matching TRBD2. Germline V CDR1 and CDR2: SGHNT, YYREEE (reference sequence). V shed 1 base, J shed 1 base, and the junction held 4 bases outside the gene matches. The CDR3 totals 16 residues. The chain's CDR3 is CASSLTSGASQETQYF. CDR3 coding DNA: TGTGCCAGCAGCTTGACTAGCGGGGCCTCCCAAGAGACCCAGTACTTC.

This clone was seen a handful of times. V usage is TRBV10-2 and J usage is TRBJ2-7, with D perhaps assigned TRBD1 or TRBD2 (7 bases each). V was clipped by 6 bases and J by 7 bases, with 16 bases between them. Germline V gives CDR1 WSHSY, CDR2 SAAADI. The CDR3 runs 13 residues. The CDR3 DNA reads TGCGCCAGCAGGGAGACAGGGCGGGAGGAGCAGTACTTC. This encodes CASRETGREEQYF.

The CDR3 region has the DNA TGTGCCAGCAGCTTACCAGAACCAGAGCAGTTCTTC. Protein: CASSLPEPEQFF. This rearrangement joins TRBV11-2 to TRBJ2-1; no firm D call. This CDR3 has 12 amino acids. Germline CDR1 SGHAT, CDR2 FQNNGV. V was trimmed by 2 bases and J by 10 bases, leaving 9 bases between them.

The chain recombines TRBV30 with TRBJ1-2; unclear D gene. Trimming took 4 bases from V and 7 from J, leaving 10 bases between them. This CDR3 region has 11 residues. Germline V gene data show CDR1 as GTSNPN and CDR2 as SVGIG (reference sequence). The CDR3 loop reads CAWNIIGGYTF. For the CDR3, the DNA is TGTGCCTGGAATATAATAGGTGGCTACACCTTC.

CDR3 bases: TGTGCCAGCAGTGAAGATGCAGGGGCCTCTGGAAACACCATATATTTT. Protein sequence: CASSEDAGASGNTIYF. The chain joins TRBV25-1 to TRBJ1-3, with a weak D call TRBD1 (6 bases). The CDR3 covers 16 residues. Germline CDR1 MGHDK, CDR2 SYGVNS. V lost 2 bases to trimming and J lost 0 bases, with 11 bases between them.

On this clone itself: Different DNA sequences within this sample yield the same CDR3. The chain joins TRBV5-1 to TRBJ1-5; D unclear. Trimming pared 2 bases from V and 2 bases from J, leaving 5 bases between. CDR3 length: 13 residues. From germline, CDR1 is SGHRS and CDR2 YFSETQ. The DNA of the CDR3 is TGCGCCAGCAGCTTCCGAGGCAATCAGCCCCAGCATTTT. Its protein product is CASSFRGNQPQHF.

The chain links TRBV28 to TRBJ2-7, with D possibly called TRBD1 or TRBD2 (5 bases each). Trimming took 7 bases from V and 0 from J, leaving 19 bases between them. The CDR3 loop spans 16 amino acids. In germline, CDR1 is MDHEN, CDR2 SYDVKM. The DNA of the CDR3 is TGTGCCAGCAAGACTGGGGACCCAAGGACCTCCTACGAGCAGTACTTC. Translation gives CASKTGDPRTSYEQYF.

This clone appeared a few times. This chain links TRBV7-9 with TRBJ2-7, with D tentatively TRBD1 (5 bases). The CDR3 contains 14 residues. V was pared by 3 bases and J by 4 bases, with 13 bases between. Germline CDR1 SEHNR, CDR2 FQNEAQ (reference sequence). CDR3 sequence: CASSFGQGPYEQYF. The CDR3 region has the DNA TGTGCCAGCAGCTTCGGGCAGGGCCCATACGAGCAGTACTTC.

The chain employs TRBV5-8 and TRBJ2-2; 8 nucleotides match TRBD1. Trimming cost V 4 bases and J 3 bases; bases outside gene matches: 8. CDR3 length: 16 amino acids. Germline V lookup: CDR1 SGHTS, CDR2 YDEGEE. The CDR3, as DNA: TGTGCCAGCAGCCCAGGGGGCTCGACCGACACCGGGGAGCTGTTTTTT. As protein: CASSPGGSTDTGELFF.

This clone was detected only a few times. This rearrangement joins TRBV6-5 to TRBJ1-2; D is undetermined. The CDR3 is 14 amino acids. Germline CDR1 reads MNHEY; CDR2 reads SVGAGI. The V and J ends lost 2 bases and 2 bases respectively, with 9 bases between them. For the CDR3, the DNA is TGTGCCAGCAGTTACCGGATAGGGAACTATGGCTACACCTTC. It translates to CASSYRIGNYGYTF.

The gene calls are TRBV29-1 and TRBJ2-2; D unclear. The germline V gene encodes CDR1 SQVTM and CDR2 ANQGSEA. V was cut by 1 base and J by 8 bases, with 11 bases left in between. The CDR3 runs 13 residues. CDR3 nucleotide sequence: TGCAGCGTTGAAGTCGGAGTAGCAGGGGAGCTGTTTTTT. Protein: CSVEVGVAGELFF.